One and the same sample provided the 26 T cell receptor beta chains below, sequenced in a study of CD8 T cell repertoires and HIV-1 epitope variants. Sequencing was performed with immunoSEQ multiplex PCR; in TCRdb, only in-frame clones are kept and a portion is missing. The sample lists almost 5,500 clones, more than 65% occurring once. Their cognate antigens are unknown. Material: cultured CD8+ T cells derived from PBMCs. These receptors were obtained from a male donor with HIV.

A few counts support this clone. The chain employs TRBV7-3 and TRBJ1-5; D is unclear. Germline values: CDR1 SGHTA, CDR2 FQGTGA. The CDR3 extends over 16 amino acids. V lost 1 base and J 2 bases, leaving 12 bases between the germline ends. The CDR3 nucleotides are TGTGCCAGCAGCTTAAATGGAGGGTTGCGCAATCAGCCCCAGCATTTT. Encoded protein: CASSLNGGLRNQPQHF. The full variable domain, its missing parts supplied by reference TRBV7-3 and TRBJ1-5, is GAGVSQTPSNKVTEKGKYVELRCDPISGHTALYWYRQSLGQGPEFLIYFQGTGAADDSGLPNDRFFAVRPEGSVSTLKIQRTERGDSAVYLCASSLNGGLRNQPQHFGDGTRLSIL.

The V and J genes are TRBV4-1 and TRBJ2-7, with D possibly matching TRBD1 (6 bases). Germline CDR1 is MGHRA and CDR2 is YSYEKL. With 1 base removed from V and 6 bases from J, the gap between germline ends came to 10 bases. The CDR3 contains 13 residues. CDR3 in DNA: TGCGCCAGCAGCCAAGTTGAAGGGGGCGAGCAGTACTTC. Amino acids: CASSQVEGGEQYF.

This clone was counted a single time. The CDR3 sequence is CASSQTGTEYNEQFF. The CDR3 DNA sequence: TGCGCCAGCAGCCAGACCGGGACCGAGTACAATGAGCAGTTCTTC. The chain is built from TRBV5-1 and TRBJ2-1; D might be TRBD1 or TRBD2, each matching 5 bases. CDR3 size: 15 residues. V dropped 4 bases and J dropped 4 bases, with 15 bases sitting between them. Germline V CDR1 and CDR2: SGHRS, YFSETQ.

The table lists this clone with a count of one. The genes are TRBV6-8 and TRBJ2-5, with 9 bases identical to TRBD1. The J segment lost 4 bases and the V segment lost 5 bases, leaving 20 bases of the junction unmatched. The CDR3 covers 19 residues. CDR1 is MNHGY, CDR2 SAAAGT, per germline. CDR3 region: CASSPGTGYRGTGRETQYF. The CDR3 DNA is TGTGCCAGCAGTCCCGGGACGGGATATAGGGGGACAGGGCGAGAGACCCAGTACTTC.

In this sample, this clone turned up once. CDR3 in amino acids: CASQRPGRSGNTIYF. The DNA for the CDR3 is TGTGCCAGCCAACGACCAGGGCGCTCTGGAAACACCATATATTTT. The chain links TRBV6-5 to TRBJ1-3; D might be TRBD1 (5 bases). This CDR3 spans 15 amino acids. Germline V lookup: CDR1 MNHEY, CDR2 SVGAGI. V was clipped by 8 bases and J by 0 bases, with 14 bases between them.

The chain combines TRBV7-6 with TRBJ2-2, with D possibly being TRBD2 (5 bases). Germline CDR1 reads SGHVS; CDR2 reads FNYEAQ. The V end lost 0 bases, the J end lost 5 bases, and 10 bases lay between the germline ends. The CDR3 loop spans 15 amino acids. The CDR3 protein is CASSLAVGGTGELFF. The DNA for the CDR3 is TGTGCCAGCAGCTTAGCGGTGGGCGGGACCGGGGAGCTGTTTTTT.

This sequence joins TRBV5-5 and TRBJ2-7; D is possibly TRBD1 (6 bases). The CDR3 is 16 amino acids. The V end was cut by 0 bases, the J end by 2 bases, with 15 bases between. The germline V gene encodes CDR1 SGHKS and CDR2 YYEKEE (reference sequence). In nucleotides, the CDR3 is TGTGCCAGCAGCTTGGCCTCCGCAGGGGTCACCTACGAGCAGTACTTC. Its translation is CASSLASAGVTYEQYF.

The chain combines TRBV5-8 with TRBJ2-7; D gene ambiguous. Trimming stripped 5 bases from V and 0 bases from J, with 15 bases between. Per germline, CDR1 SGHTS and CDR2 YDEGEE. There are 15 residues in the CDR3. CDR3 coding DNA: TGTGCCAGCAGTTCACAGAGCCCCAGCTCCTACGAGCAGTACTTC. As protein: CASSSQSPSSYEQYF.

This clone was counted a few times. The chain uses TRBV19 and TRBJ2-1; D might be TRBD2 (6 bases). CDR3 length: 16 amino acids. Trimming removed 3 bases at V and 0 bases at J, with 12 bases between. The germline CDR1 and CDR2 sequences are LNHDA and SQIVND (reference sequence). CDR3 sequence (DNA): TGTGCCAGTAGTATTGTAGGAGCGGGCTCCTACAATGAGCAGTTCTTC. Protein sequence: CASSIVGAGSYNEQFF.

V gene TRBV19 combines with J gene TRBJ2-5; TRBD2 agrees at 16 bases. This CDR3 comprises 16 residues. Trimming cost V 4 bases and J 4 bases; bases outside gene matches: 3. In germline, CDR1 is LNHDA, CDR2 SQIVND (reference sequence). CDR3 sequence (DNA): TGTGCCAGTAGTACGGGGACTAGCGGGAGGGCAGAGACCCAGTACTTC. Residues: CASSTGTSGRAETQYF.

The V call is TRBV13, the J call TRBJ2-7; 7 nucleotides match TRBD2. Germline V gene sequence: CDR1 PRHDT, CDR2 FYEKMQ (reference sequence). The CDR3 spans 15 residues. Unmatched junction bases numbered 6, after V lost 4 bases and J lost 0 bases. CDR3 bases: TGTGCCAGCAGCTCTGCGGGGGAAGGCTCCTACGAGCAGTACTTC. This translates into CASSSAGEGSYEQYF.

The CDR3 DNA is TGTGCCAGCAGCCCCTCTTTGGGACTAGCACAAGAGACCCAGTACTTC. It codes for CASSPSLGLAQETQYF. The chain recombines TRBV7-9 with TRBJ2-5; the match to TRBD2 covers 9 bases. Germline lookup yields CDR1 SEHNR and CDR2 FQNEAQ (reference sequence). The CDR3 runs 16 residues. Trimming took 5 bases from V and 2 from J; bases not matched to a gene: 9.

The rearrangement links TRBV27 to TRBJ2-3, with D hard to call. V was shortened by 3 bases and J by 1 base, with 2 bases between the two germline ends. From germline, CDR1 is MNHEY and CDR2 SMNVEV (reference sequence). CDR3 length equals 12 residues. CDR3 bases: TGTGCCAGCAGTTTGGGCACAGATACGCAGTATTTT. Translation: CASSLGTDTQYF.

V usage is TRBV30 and J usage is TRBJ1-6; D possibly corresponds to TRBD1 (6 bases). The CDR3 covers 13 residues. Germline CDR1 GTSNPN, CDR2 SVGIG (reference sequence). In nucleotides, the CDR3 is TGTGCTTTGGGGGGGCAGGGGAGGACACCCCTCCACTTT. This encodes CALGGQGRTPLHF. The full variable domain, in which reference TRBV30 and TRBJ1-6 provide the parts outside the CDR3, is SQTIHQWPATLVQPVGSPLSLECTVEGTSNPNLYWYRQAAGRGLQLLFYSVGIGQISSEVPQNLSASRPQDRQFILSSKKLLLSDSGFYLCALGGQGRTPLHFGNGTRLTVT.

The chain combines TRBV21-1 with TRBJ1-3. TRBV21-1 is labeled a pseudogene. This CDR3 spans 19 amino acids. This CDR3 is CASSNRGEKQHIFGNTIYF. CDR3 coding DNA: TGTGCCAGCAGCAATCGAGGAGAGAAACAGCACATATTCGGAAACACCATATATTTT.

This chain links TRBV9 with TRBJ2-3, with 14 bases lining up with TRBD2. This CDR3 spans 16 amino acids. Looked up from germline, CDR1 is SGDLS and CDR2 is YYNGEE. V trimming: 3 bases; J trimming: 2 bases; junction bases outside the gene matches: 2. CDR3 amino acids: CASSEGLAGDTDTQYF. The CDR3 coding sequence is TGTGCCAGCAGCGAGGGACTAGCGGGGGACACAGATACGCAGTATTTT.

The CDR3 bases are TGTGCCAGCAGTTTAGGCACGTCGAACACTGAAGCTTTCTTT. Its translation: CASSLGTSNTEAFF. The chain combines TRBV6-5 with TRBJ1-1; D unresolved. V was pared by 4 bases and J by 1 base, with 10 bases between. The V gene's germline CDR1 is MNHEY and CDR2 SVGAGI. This CDR3 is built from 14 residues.

This clone was seen only a few times. The J gene is TRBJ1-2, the V gene TRBV6-5; TRBD1 aligns across 10 bases. CDR3 size: 14 residues. After removal of 7 bases from V and 7 bases from J, the junction contained 9 bases not matched to a gene. The germline V gene has CDR1 MNHEY and CDR2 SVGAGI. As DNA, the CDR3 is TGTGCCAGCACCCCACTGACAGGGGGCGGTGGCTACACCTTC. Amino acids: CASTPLTGGGGYTF.

The chain has TRBV28 and TRBJ2-3; D possibly corresponds to TRBD1 (5 bases). Per the germline V gene, CDR1 is MDHEN and CDR2 is SYDVKM. The CDR3 sequence is 15 residues long. Trimming cost V 2 bases and J 0 bases, with 9 bases left between them. CDR3 residues: CASSLMSGSTDTQYF. CDR3 nucleotide sequence: TGTGCCAGCAGTTTAATGTCAGGGAGCACAGATACGCAGTATTTT.

This chain links TRBV28 with TRBJ2-3; TRBD2 might be the D (6 bases). CDR1 and CDR2 (germline): MDHEN, SYDVKM. V lost 1 base, J lost 2 bases, and 13 bases lay in between. The length of the CDR3 is 16 residues. The DNA for the CDR3 is TGTGCCAGCAGTTTATCAGCACGGGGGATCACAGATACGCAGTATTTT. Amino acid sequence: CASSLSARGITDTQYF.

The J gene is TRBJ2-5, the V gene TRBV7-6, with 8 bases lining up with TRBD1. The trim removed 0 bases at V and 4 bases at J, leaving 10 bases unmatched. Germline V lookup: CDR1 SGHVS, CDR2 FNYEAQ. The CDR3 loop spans 17 amino acids. CDR3 in amino acids: CASSLARDRSGRETQYF. The CDR3 region has the DNA TGTGCCAGCAGCTTAGCCCGGGACAGGAGTGGGAGAGAGACCCAGTACTTC.

J is TRBJ2-7 and V is TRBV19, with unresolved D. The V gene lost 4 bases and the J gene lost 0 bases, with 7 bases spanning the gap. Per the germline V gene, CDR1 is LNHDA and CDR2 is SQIVND (reference sequence). The CDR3 is 13 residues long. CDR3 residues: CASSTDGSYEQYF. The CDR3 DNA is TGTGCCAGTAGTACGGACGGCTCCTACGAGCAGTACTTC.

The rearrangement links TRBV9 to TRBJ2-3; no clear D. Germline V gene data show CDR1 as SGDLS and CDR2 as YYNGEE. The V end was cut by 4 bases, the J end by 0 bases, with 3 bases between. The CDR3 consists of 12 residues. This chain's CDR3 is CASSISTDTQYF. The CDR3 DNA is TGTGCCAGCAGCATCAGCACAGATACGCAGTATTTT.

This clone appeared a few times. The CDR3 is CASSEDGYNEQFF. CDR3 bases: TGCGCCAGCAGTGAGGACGGTTACAATGAGCAGTTCTTC. The chain recombines TRBV5-1 with TRBJ2-1; no firm D call. The ends were cut back, 5 bases at V and 4 bases at J, with 10 bases in the middle. Germline CDR1 reads SGHRS; CDR2 reads YFSETQ. The CDR3 runs 13 residues. The whole variable domain, remainder taken from reference TRBV5-1 and TRBJ2-1, is KAGVTQTPRYLIKTRGQQVTLSCSPISGHRSVSWYQQTPGQGLQFLFEYFSETQRNKGNFPGRFSGRQFSNSRSEMNVSTLELGDSALYLCASSEDGYNEQFFGPGTRLTVL.

This chain uses TRBV5-1 with TRBJ1-1; perhaps TRBD1 as D (5 bases). Germline assignment: CDR1 SGHRS and CDR2 YFSETQ. Deletions cut 2 bases from V and 5 bases from J, with 13 bases between. The CDR3 consists of 14 residues. The DNA of the CDR3 is TGCGCCAGCAGCTTACCGGCAGGGCAGACTGAAGCTTTCTTT. The encoded protein is CASSLPAGQTEAFF. The full variable domain, its missing parts supplied by reference TRBV5-1 and TRBJ1-1, is KAGVTQTPRYLIKTRGQQVTLSCSPISGHRSVSWYQQTPGQGLQFLFEYFSETQRNKGNFPGRFSGRQFSNSRSEMNVSTLELGDSALYLCASSLPAGQTEAFFGQGTRLTVV.

This clone was seen a handful of times. The chain combines TRBV5-5 with TRBJ2-1; possible D gene TRBD2, 6 bases. The V gene lost 4 bases and the J gene lost 3 bases, with 14 bases spanning the gap. The CDR3 length is 15 residues. Looked up from germline, CDR1 is SGHKS and CDR2 is YYEKEE (reference sequence). CDR3 nucleotides: TGTGCCAGCAGCCCTTTTAGCGGAAACTACAATGAGCAGTTCTTC. It yields the protein CASSPFSGNYNEQFF.